These T cell receptor beta chains were read from a single sample in a study of shared clonotypes between healthy human individuals. The assay was immunoSEQ multiplex PCR, and TCRdb's table has in-frame clones only and misses some. The sample yields 1.6 million or so clones, roughly 96% seen once. The sample consisted of naive CD4+ T cells sorted from blood. These receptors were collected from a man aged 25-45 years in good health. CDR3s include the opening cysteine and the closing phenylalanine or tryptophan. A D gene is named only where the DNA matches it firmly. Clone size, where shown, is once, few, many, or a class for clones that have expanded.

abundance,d_gene,j_gene,v_gene,CDR3nt,CDR3aa
.,.,TRBJ1-5,TRBV18,TGTGCCAGCTCCGATTTTTCTCGGGATCAGCCCCAGCATTTT,CASSDFSRDQPQHF
.,TRBD2,TRBJ2-7,TRBV5-5,TGTGCCAGCAGCTTGGTTGCGGGGGGTTTCTCCTACGAGCAGTACTTC,CASSLVAGGFSYEQYF
.,.,TRBJ1-1,TRBV21-1,TGTGCCAGCAGGTTGTCTGAAGCTTTCTTT,CASRLSEAFF
.,.,TRBJ1-2,TRBV7-2,TGTGCCAGCAGCTTTGACGAGAACTATGGCTACACCTTC,CASSFDENYGYTF
.,TRBD1,TRBJ2-1,TRBV18,TGTGCCAGCCAACTTTCCGGGACAGCCAACAATGAGCAGTTCTTC,CASQLSGTANNEQFF
.,.,TRBJ2-7,TRBV29-1,TGCAGCGTGGCGCATGGCTACGAGCAGTACTTC,CSVAHGYEQYF
.,TRBD2,TRBJ2-7,TRBV10-2,TGCGCCAGCAGCTTATTAGCGGGAGGGTCACTGAGCTCCTACGAGCAGTACTTC,CASSLLAGGSLSSYEQYF
.,.,TRBJ2-3,TRBV19,TGTGCCAGTAGTATGTCGCGCACGATTTCGGGCAGGAAAGGTACAGATACGCAGTATTTT,CASSMSRTISGRKGTDTQYF
once,.,TRBJ2-7,TRBV7-2,TGTGCCAGCAGCCCGAGGGCGGGCCCCAGGCACTTC,CASSPRAGPRHF
.,.,TRBJ2-1,TRBV14,TGTGCCAGCAGCCAAGTTCCCACCTTTCAGTTCTTC,CASSQVPTFQFF
.,.,TRBJ2-3,TRBV5-1,TGCGCCAGCAGCTCACTAGCTGTCGCAAATACGCAGTATTTT,CASSSLAVANTQYF
few,.,TRBJ1-4,TRBV5-1,TGCGCCAGCAGCTTCGGGTCGGGAGAAAAACTGTTTTTT,CASSFGSGEKLFF
.,.,TRBJ2-7,TRBV7-2,TGTGCCAGCAGCCCCTCAGGCGGCACCGAGCAGTACTTC,CASSPSGGTEQYF
.,TRBD2,TRBJ2-6,TRBV18,TGTGCCAGCTCACCACCTAGCGGGAGGCTGACTGGGGCCAACGTCCTGACTTTC,CASSPPSGRLTGANVLTF
.,.,TRBJ2-3,TRBV28,TGTGCCAGCAGTGGCCTAAGTCCGGCCAGGCGCGCAGATACGCAGTATTTT,CASSGLSPARRADTQYF
.,.,TRBJ2-1,TRBV30,TGTGCCTGGGATACTAGGTGGGACAATGAGCAGTTCTTC,CAWDTRWDNEQFF
.,.,TRBJ1-1,TRBV11-2,TGTGCCAGCAGCTCCGGTCTTGCTGCTTTCTTT,CASSSGLAAFF
.,TRBD1,TRBJ1-6,TRBV30,TGTGCCTGGACATTCGACAGGGAATATAATTCACCCCTCCACTTT,CAWTFDREYNSPLHF
.,TRBD1,TRBJ2-7,TRBV9,TGTGCCAGCAGCGTATGGGACAGGGTTTCCGAGCAGTACTTC,CASSVWDRVSEQYF
.,.,TRBJ2-7,TRBV5-1,TGCGCCAGCAGCTTGACGGGACCGAGCTACGAGCAGTACTTC,CASSLTGPSYEQYF
.,TRBD2,TRBJ2-7,TRBV19,TGTGCCAGTTCCCTAGCGGCGACGGACGAGCAGTACTTC,CASSLAATDEQYF
.,TRBD2,TRBJ2-2,TRBV6-1,TGTGCCAGCCGTAGCGGGGTTAACACCGGGGAGCTGTTTTTT,CASRSGVNTGELFF
.,.,TRBJ2-7,TRBV10-3,TGTGCCATCAGTGAGATAGGTGGGATCATCTCCTACGAGCAGTACTTC,CAISEIGGIISYEQYF
.,.,TRBJ2-3,TRBV5-4,TGTGCCAGCAGCTCGGGACTTCTTAAGAGCACAGATACGCAGTATTTT,CASSSGLLKSTDTQYF
few,.,TRBJ1-5,TRBV2,TGTGCCAGCAGGGTCGGGGTTCAGCCCCAGCATTTT,CASRVGVQPQHF
.,.,TRBJ2-5,TRBV11-2,TGTGCCAGCAGCGATGACCCAGAGACCCAGTACTTC,CASSDDPETQYF
.,TRBD1,TRBJ1-5,TRBV6-1,TGTGCCAGCAGTTTCACAGGGGGAAGCAATCAGCCCCAGCATTTT,CASSFTGGSNQPQHF
.,.,TRBJ2-2,TRBV7-2,TGTGCCAGCAGCCACCGGGGGTTCACCGGGGAGCTGTTTTTT,CASSHRGFTGELFF
.,.,TRBJ1-4,TRBV19,TGTGCCAGTACCGGGGACCCCGGCCAGCCTGCAACTAATGAAAAACTGTTTTTT,CASTGDPGQPATNEKLFF
.,TRBD1,TRBJ2-1,TRBV19,TGTGCCAGTAGTATACTAATCGGCAGGGGGAACTCCTACAATGAGCAGTTCTTC,CASSILIGRGNSYNEQFF
.,TRBD2,TRBJ2-5,TRBV5-1,TGCGCCAGCAGCTTGGTCCTAGCGGGAGCACAAGAGACCCAGTACTTC,CASSLVLAGAQETQYF
.,TRBD1,TRBJ1-4,TRBV28,TGTGCCAGCAGTCGCACAGGGGCGACTAATGAAAAACTGTTTTTT,CASSRTGATNEKLFF
.,.,TRBJ1-1,TRBV11-2,TGTGCCAGCAGCACCCCCCTCCATGAAGCTTTCTTT,CASSTPLHEAFF
.,TRBD1,TRBJ2-7,TRBV10-3,TGTGCCATCAGTGAACCGGGACAGGGGAACTACGAGCAGTACTTC,CAISEPGQGNYEQYF
.,TRBD1,TRBJ1-2,TRBV10-3,TGTGCCATCAGTGAGTCGGGACAGCTGTATGGCTACACCTTC,CAISESGQLYGYTF
.,TRBD2,TRBJ2-1,TRBV18,TGTGCCAGCTCACCCGGGGGGACCTACAATGAGCAGTTCTTC,CASSPGGTYNEQFF
.,.,TRBJ2-7,TRBV28,TGTGCCAGCCTTGGAGACCAACCTCCCTACGAGCAGTACTTC,CASLGDQPPYEQYF
.,.,TRBJ2-1,TRBV19,TGTGCCAGTAGCAGGGCGAGCTCCTACAATGAGCAGTTCTTC,CASSRASSYNEQFF
.,.,TRBJ2-5,TRBV7-9,TGTGCCAGCAGCCCTTTAGCGGAGGACCAAGAGACCCAGTACTTC,CASSPLAEDQETQYF
.,.,TRBJ2-1,TRBV29-1,TGCAGCTCCCTTTACGGGACTGAGCAGTTCTTC,CSSLYGTEQFF
.,.,TRBJ2-1,TRBV7-7,TGTGCCAGCAGCTCCACGACGGGAAGCTCCTACAATGAGCAGTTCTTC,CASSSTTGSSYNEQFF
.,.,TRBJ2-2,TRBV9,TGTGCCAGCAGCGTAGTGGGTAGCAGGGAGCTGTTTTTT,CASSVVGSRELFF
.,.,TRBJ2-7,TRBV10-1,TGCGCCAGCAGTGGAGCGGGTTCTGCCCTCTACGAGCAGTACTTC,CASSGAGSALYEQYF
.,TRBD2,TRBJ2-7,TRBV9,TGTGCCAGCAGCATGGGACTAGCGGGAGTACACGAGCAGTACTTC,CASSMGLAGVHEQYF
.,.,TRBJ2-5,TRBV6-5,TGTGCCAGCAGTTACTCAGGCAGGGGTGGTTGGGAGACCCAGTACTTC,CASSYSGRGGWETQYF
.,.,TRBJ2-2,TRBV7-2,TGTGCCAGCAGCTTTAAGGTCCCGAACACCGGGGAGCTGTTTTTT,CASSFKVPNTGELFF
.,.,TRBJ2-5,TRBV5-1,TGCGCCAGCAGCTCTCCTCAGCGGATGGAGACCCAGTACTTC,CASSSPQRMETQYF
.,.,TRBJ1-1,TRBV19,TGTGCCAGTAGTAAGTACGGTGAGGGGACGGTTAATGCTTTCTTT,CASSKYGEGTVNAFF
.,.,TRBJ1-2,TRBV11-2,TGTGCCAGCAGCCGCGAGGACGGCCGACGCTATGGCTACACCTTC,CASSREDGRRYGYTF
.,TRBD1,TRBJ2-1,TRBV19,TGTGCCAGTAGCCCGGACAGGGGGAATGAGCAGTTCTTC,CASSPDRGNEQFF
.,TRBD1,TRBJ2-7,TRBV19,TGTGCCAGTAGTTCACTCCCGACAGGGGCCTACGAGCAGTACTTC,CASSSLPTGAYEQYF
.,.,TRBJ2-3,TRBV7-2,TGTGCCAGCAGTAGAGACAGCACAGATACGCAGTATTTT,CASSRDSTDTQYF
.,.,TRBJ1-1,TRBV5-5,TGTGCCAGCAGTGGGGCCACTGAAGCTTTCTTT,CASSGATEAFF
once,TRBD2,TRBJ2-5,TRBV15,TGTGCCACCAGTGGACTAGCGGGAGGCGGGGGGACCCAGTACTTC,CATSGLAGGGGTQYF
.,TRBD1,TRBJ2-1,TRBV29-1,TGCAGCGGATCGGGACAGGGGACCTACAATGAGCAGTTCTTC,CSGSGQGTYNEQFF